These T cell receptor beta chains were read from a single sample in a study of CD8 T cells in Susac syndrome. TCRdb reprocessed the immunoSEQ multiplex PCR reads with MiXCR, giving one entry per CDR3 protein. The table shows around 170,000 distinct CDR3 sequences, with around 95% occurring only once. The source material was CD4+ T cells from PBMCs. The receptors derive from a human donor with Susac syndrome. Each CDR3 is given with its conserved first and last residue. D genes are given only for firm matches. For some rows the clone size is stated as once, few or many, or as a class when expanded; others skip it.

TRBJ2-5	TRBD1	.	TRBV5-1	CASSLGGQASGETQYF	TGCGCCAGCAGCTTGGGGGGACAGGCGTCCGGGGAGACCCAGTACTTC
TRBJ2-6	.	few	TRBV28	CASSLQGSGANVLTF	TGTGCCAGCAGTTTGCAGGGATCTGGGGCCAACGTCCTGACTTTC
TRBJ2-3	.	.	TRBV14	CASSQDLLPDTQYF	TGTGCCAGCAGCCAAGATCTCCTCCCGGATACGCAGTATTTT
TRBJ2-1	.	.	TRBV29-1	CSVESLEGSEQFF	TGCAGCGTCGAATCCTTAGAGGGTTCTGAGCAGTTCTTC
TRBJ2-7	.	.	TRBV20-1	CSASPHGEQYF	TGCAGTGCTAGCCCTCATGGCGAGCAGTACTTC
TRBJ2-5	.	.	TRBV18	CASSSRIQETQYF	TGTGCCAGCTCATCTCGGATCCAAGAGACCCAGTACTTC
TRBJ2-5	TRBD2	.	TRBV20-1	CSALSSGGANSQETQYF	TGCAGTGCCCTCTCTAGCGGGGGGGCGAATAGTCAGGAGACCCAGTACTTC
TRBJ2-6	.	.	TRBV29-1	CSGAVSGANVLTF	TGCAGCGGTGCTGTCTCTGGGGCCAACGTCCTGACTTTC
TRBJ2-5	TRBD1	.	TRBV10-3	CAIKPGQGTETQYF	TGTGCCATCAAACCGGGACAGGGGACGGAGACCCAGTACTTC
TRBJ2-3	.	.	TRBV19	CASSLGFGDTQYF	TGTGCCAGTAGTTTGGGGTTCGGAGATACGCAGTATTTT
TRBJ2-2	.	.	TRBV6-4	CASSDSGELFF	TGTGCCAGCAGTGACAGCGGGGAGCTGTTTTTT
TRBJ2-7	TRBD1	.	TRBV6-5	CASRAGGLHEQYF	TGTGCCAGCAGGGCAGGGGGCTTGCACGAGCAGTACTTC
TRBJ2-1	.	.	TRBV5-1	CASSSVISNEQFF	TGCGCCAGCAGCTCCGTGATAAGCAATGAGCAGTTCTTC
TRBJ2-1	.	.	TRBV6-5	CASSYSSISYNEQFF	TGTGCCAGCAGTTACTCATCCATCTCCTACAATGAGCAGTTCTTC
TRBJ2-6	TRBD1	.	TRBV6-4	CASSARDRVAGANVLTF	TGTGCCAGCAGTGCCAGGGACAGGGTGGCTGGGGCCAACGTCCTGACTTTC
TRBJ1-3	.	.	TRBV14	CASSHLRTGRRKDPGNTIYF	TGTGCCAGCAGCCATCTGAGAACAGGGAGGAGAAAGGATCCTGGAAACACCATATATTTT
TRBJ1-1	.	.	TRBV5-6	CASSRSGINTEAFF	TGTGCCAGCAGCAGGTCAGGGATCAACACTGAAGCTTTCTTT
TRBJ1-1	.	.	TRBV10-3	CAIRGERNTEAFF	TGTGCCATCAGGGGGGAGCGGAACACTGAAGCTTTCTTT
TRBJ2-7	.	.	TRBV20-1	CSAREIRGAQYF	TGCAGTGCTAGAGAGATCAGGGGTGCGCAGTACTTC
TRBJ2-7	TRBD1	.	TRBV6-5	CASSYGTGTYEQYF	TGTGCCAGCAGTTACGGGACAGGGACCTACGAGCAGTACTTC
TRBJ1-4	.	few	TRBV5-1	CASSGDRLGVGEKLFF	TGCGCCAGCTCAGGGGACCGACTAGGAGTGGGTGAAAAACTGTTTTTT
TRBJ1-1	.	.	TRBV14	CASSQDVRGEAFF	TGTGCCAGCAGCCAAGATGTAAGGGGTGAAGCTTTCTTT
TRBJ1-5	.	.	TRBV5-6	CASSAGQSGNQPQHF	TGTGCCAGCAGCGCAGGGCAGAGTGGCAATCAGCCCCAGCATTTT
TRBJ1-1	.	.	TRBV9	CASSNIQNTEAFF	TGTGCCAGCAGCAATATACAGAACACTGAAGCTTTCTTT
TRBJ2-3	TRBD2	.	TRBV7-6	CASSIAGGQADTQYF	TGTGCCAGCAGCATAGCGGGGGGGCAGGCAGATACGCAGTATTTT
TRBJ1-6	TRBD1	.	TRBV10-3	CAISTGQNNSPLHF	TGTGCCATCAGTACGGGACAGAATAATTCACCCCTCCACTTT
TRBJ2-7	TRBD2	.	TRBV20-1	CSAPLAGGPYEQYF	TGCAGTGCCCCGCTAGCGGGGGGGCCCTACGAGCAGTACTTC
TRBJ2-6	TRBD1	.	TRBV5-1	CASSSGGVGSGANVLTF	TGCGCCAGCAGCTCAGGGGGAGTCGGCTCTGGGGCCAACGTCCTGACTTTC
TRBJ1-2	TRBD1	.	TRBV7-9	CASSLKTGINGYTF	TGTGCCAGCAGCTTAAAGACAGGGATAAATGGCTACACCTTC
TRBJ1-1	.	.	TRBV30	CAWAQGFDTEAFF	TGTGCCTGGGCTCAGGGGTTTGACACTGAAGCTTTCTTT
TRBJ1-1	.	once	TRBV30	CAWSRGGGWNTEAFF	TGTGCCTGGAGTCGGGGGGGAGGGTGGAACACTGAAGCTTTCTTT
TRBJ2-2	TRBD2	.	TRBV30	CAWNPGLAVSTGELFF	TGTGCCTGGAACCCGGGACTAGCGGTATCAACCGGGGAGCTGTTTTTT
TRBJ1-2	TRBD1	.	TRBV12-3/TRBV12-4	CASSPVQGQDGYTF	TGTGCCAGCAGCCCGGTACAGGGGCAAGATGGCTACACCTTC
TRBJ2-3	.	.	TRBV20-1	CSAAGPRVDTQYF	TGCAGTGCTGCGGGACCCCGGGTAGATACGCAGTATTTT
TRBJ2-3	TRBD2	.	TRBV20-1	CSAAGDGSTDTQYF	TGCAGTGCGGCGGGGGACGGTAGCACAGATACGCAGTATTTT
TRBJ2-6	TRBD1	.	TRBV10-3	CAIRSTGERSGANVLTF	TGTGCCATCAGATCGACAGGGGAAAGGTCTGGGGCCAACGTCCTGACTTTC
TRBJ2-3	.	.	TRBV5-1	CASSLEARGDTQYF	TGCGCCAGCAGCTTGGAAGCTAGGGGAGATACGCAGTATTTT
TRBJ2-3	TRBD2	.	TRBV7-2	CASSLGAGVTTDTQYF	TGTGCCAGCAGCTTAGGGGCGGGGGTTACCACAGATACGCAGTATTTT
TRBJ2-1	TRBD2	.	TRBV2	CASSAAGSGTYNEQFF	TGTGCCAGCAGCGCTGCTGGTAGCGGGACCTACAATGAGCAGTTCTTC
TRBJ2-6	.	.	TRBV7-3	CASSPTGGSGANVLTF	TGTGCCAGCAGCCCGACCGGGGGATCTGGGGCCAACGTCCTGACTTTC
TRBJ2-2	TRBD1	.	TRBV4-2	CASSQEGTANTGELFF	TGTGCCAGCAGCCAAGAAGGGACAGCGAACACCGGGGAGCTGTTTTTT
TRBJ2-1	.	.	TRBV20-1	CSSRAGDQQFF	TGCAGTAGTCGGGCAGGGGATCAGCAGTTCTTC
TRBJ2-3	.	.	TRBV12-5	CASGEGLRHTDTQYF	TGTGCTAGTGGTGAGGGACTCAGACACACAGATACGCAGTATTTT
TRBJ2-3	TRBD2	.	TRBV2	CASSGLASPTDTQYF	TGTGCCAGCAGTGGACTAGCCTCTCCCACAGATACGCAGTATTTT
TRBJ2-3	TRBD2	.	TRBV6-5	CASSNPRTSGGYSTDTQYF	TGTGCCAGCAGTAACCCTCGAACTAGCGGGGGGTATAGCACAGATACGCAGTATTTT
TRBJ2-7	.	.	TRBV15	CATSRARATYEQYF	TGTGCCACCAGCAGAGCGAGGGCAACCTACGAGCAGTACTTC
TRBJ1-1	.	.	TRBV30	CAWSALGLMNTEAFF	TGTGCCTGGAGTGCTCTCGGACTGATGAACACTGAAGCTTTCTTT
TRBJ2-1	.	.	TRBV20-1	CSASGTHGEQFF	TGCAGTGCCTCCGGGACCCATGGTGAGCAGTTCTTC
TRBJ2-3	TRBD2	.	TRBV20-1	CSASRGSGGPSTDTQYF	TGCAGTGCTTCTCGTGGTAGCGGGGGCCCCAGCACAGATACGCAGTATTTT
TRBJ2-5	.	.	TRBV6-5	CASSPPGRPGETQYF	TGTGCCAGCAGCCCCCCAGGACGGCCGGGGGAGACCCAGTACTTC
TRBJ2-3	TRBD1	.	TRBV27	CASRLRGPNTQYF	TGTGCCAGCAGACTCAGGGGGCCCAATACGCAGTATTTT
TRBJ2-2	TRBD1	.	TRBV15	CATSPGTGIGELFF	TGTGCCACCAGCCCCGGGACAGGGATCGGGGAGCTGTTTTTT
TRBJ1-1	.	.	TRBV29-1	CSVAQRQGTLNTEAFF	TGCAGCGTCGCCCAAAGGCAGGGCACCTTGAACACTGAAGCTTTCTTT
TRBJ1-6	.	.	TRBV4-1	CASSQDYGIGSPLHF	TGCGCCAGCAGCCAAGATTACGGCATAGGTTCACCCCTCCACTTT
TRBJ2-3	.	.	TRBV5-4	CASSWISNTDTQYF	TGTGCCAGCAGCTGGATCTCGAACACAGATACGCAGTATTTT
TRBJ2-3	TRBD2	.	TRBV6-1	CASSELPLAGGTDTQYF	TGTGCCAGCAGTGAGCTCCCGTTAGCGGGAGGCACAGATACGCAGTATTTT